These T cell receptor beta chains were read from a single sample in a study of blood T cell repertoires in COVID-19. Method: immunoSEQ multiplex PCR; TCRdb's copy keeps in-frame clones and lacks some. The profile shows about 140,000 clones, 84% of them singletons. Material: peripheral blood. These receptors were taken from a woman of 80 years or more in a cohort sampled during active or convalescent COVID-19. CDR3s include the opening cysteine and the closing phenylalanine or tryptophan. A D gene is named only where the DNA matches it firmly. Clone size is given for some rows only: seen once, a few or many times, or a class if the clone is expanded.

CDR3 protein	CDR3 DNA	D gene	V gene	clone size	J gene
CAGGAGVGTDTQYF	TGTGCCGGAGGGGCAGGAGTCGGCACAGATACGCAGTATTTT	.	TRBV2	.	TRBJ2-3
CASSVLAGGLAGQFF	TGTGCCAGCAGCGTACTAGCGGGGGGGCTAGCAGGGCAGTTCTTC	TRBD2	TRBV6-4	.	TRBJ2-1
CAISERQGSSYGYTF	TGTGCCATCAGTGAGAGACAGGGGAGCTCCTATGGCTACACCTTC	TRBD1	TRBV10-3	.	TRBJ1-2
CASSVRSGVGNEQFF	TGTGCCAGCAGCGTAAGATCAGGGGTGGGGAATGAGCAGTTCTTC	.	TRBV9	.	TRBJ2-1
CASSVQGAGELFF	TGCGCCAGCAGCGTACAGGGGGCCGGGGAGCTGTTTTTT	TRBD1	TRBV5-1	.	TRBJ2-2
CASSDNEQETQYF	TGTGCCAGCAGTGACAACGAGCAAGAGACCCAGTACTTC	.	TRBV6-4	.	TRBJ2-5
CSVEPSVGARNYGYTF	TGCAGCGTTGAACCGTCCGTAGGGGCGAGAAACTATGGCTACACCTTC	.	TRBV29-1	.	TRBJ1-2
CASSTPGTVRNTIYF	TGTGCCAGCAGCACTCCCGGGACAGTTAGAAACACCATATATTTT	TRBD1	TRBV7-2	.	TRBJ1-3
CASSSDRGRSGANVLTF	TGTGCCAGCAGTTCCGACAGGGGACGCTCTGGGGCCAACGTCCTGACTTTC	TRBD1	TRBV6-2/TRBV6-3	.	TRBJ2-6
CASSPPVAGRSNQPQHF	TGTGCCAGCTCACCACCCGTGGCAGGGCGAAGCAATCAGCCCCAGCATTTT	.	TRBV18	.	TRBJ1-5
CASSPDTGVAKNIQYF	TGTGCCAGCTCACCCGACACGGGGGTAGCCAAAAACATTCAGTACTTC	.	TRBV18	few	TRBJ2-4
CASSLGQGRTNTEAFF	TGCGCCAGCAGCCTCGGACAGGGGCGGACGAACACTGAAGCTTTCTTT	TRBD1	TRBV4-1	few	TRBJ1-1
CASSVDNLGSPLHF	TGTGCCAGCAGCGTGGACAACCTGGGCTCACCCCTCCACTTT	.	TRBV9	.	TRBJ1-6
CAIPGWGGTGELFF	TGTGCCATTCCCGGGTGGGGGGGCACCGGGGAGCTGTTTTTT	TRBD2	TRBV24-1	.	TRBJ2-2
CASSLGDWRDYEQYF	TGTGCCAGCAGCTTAGGAGACTGGAGGGACTACGAGCAGTACTTC	.	TRBV11-2	.	TRBJ2-7
CASSTNGLAGNEQFF	TGTGCCAGCAGCACCAATGGACTAGCGGGAAATGAGCAGTTCTTC	TRBD2	TRBV9	.	TRBJ2-1
CASNLRGGGVTDTQYF	TGCGCCAGCAACTTAAGAGGGGGCGGGGTCACAGATACGCAGTATTTT	.	TRBV5-1	.	TRBJ2-3
CASSLAETVAGGVLHF	TGTGCCAGCAGCTTAGCAGAGACAGTTGCGGGAGGGGTCCTCCACTTT	.	TRBV7-2	.	TRBJ1-6
CAWRLQGIDYGYTF	TGTGCCTGGCGACTACAGGGTATAGATTATGGCTACACCTTC	.	TRBV30	.	TRBJ1-2
CASSLDTGRNQPQHF	TGTGCCAGCAGCTTAGATACAGGTCGGAATCAGCCCCAGCATTTT	.	TRBV11-2	.	TRBJ1-5
CASSLRDRSSYNSPLHF	TGTGCCAGCAGTCTCCGGGACAGGAGCTCCTATAATTCACCCCTCCACTTT	TRBD1	TRBV7-9	.	TRBJ1-6
CASSLRVRQGSTDTQYF	TGCGCCAGCAGCTTGCGGGTTAGACAGGGGAGCACAGATACGCAGTATTTT	TRBD1	TRBV5-1	.	TRBJ2-3
CASSPKGEVSGNTIYF	TGTGCCAGCAGCCCCAAGGGAGAGGTCTCTGGAAACACCATATATTTT	.	TRBV11-2	.	TRBJ1-3
CASSPFFDSLFQETQYF	TGCGCCAGCAGCCCATTCTTCGACAGCTTATTTCAAGAGACCCAGTACTTC	.	TRBV5-1	.	TRBJ2-5
CASSSGTSNSPLHF	TGCGCCAGCAGCTCCGGGACATCTAATTCACCCCTCCACTTT	.	TRBV5-1	.	TRBJ1-6
CASRGIGQGDTEAFF	TGTGCCAGTAGGGGGATTGGACAGGGAGACACTGAAGCTTTCTTT	TRBD1	TRBV19	.	TRBJ1-1
CASSLREGLGAFF	TGTGCCAGCAGCCTCCGGGAGGGGTTGGGAGCTTTCTTT	.	TRBV7-9	.	TRBJ1-1
CASTKGVSGGKETQYF	TGTGCCAGCACAAAGGGGGTTAGCGGGGGAAAAGAGACCCAGTACTTC	TRBD2	TRBV28	once	TRBJ2-5
CASSGGASGANVLTF	TGTGCCAGCTCAGGGGGCGCGTCCGGGGCCAACGTCCTGACTTTC	.	TRBV18	.	TRBJ2-6
CASSLDRGQNTGELFF	TGTGCCAGCAGCCTAGACAGGGGACAGAACACCGGGGAGCTGTTTTTT	TRBD1	TRBV5-4	.	TRBJ2-2
CASSSTGGAYNSPLHF	TGTGCCAGCAGTTCAACAGGGGGCGCCTATAATTCACCCCTCCACTTT	TRBD1	TRBV28	few	TRBJ1-6
CSVFGRGFSEAFF	TGCAGCGTTTTTGGCAGGGGGTTCTCTGAAGCTTTCTTT	TRBD1	TRBV29-1	.	TRBJ1-1
CASRETGVETQYF	TGTGCCAGCAGGGAGACAGGGGTAGAGACCCAGTACTTC	TRBD1	TRBV6-5	.	TRBJ2-5
CASSYVQSTDTQYF	TGTGCCAGCAGTTACGTCCAAAGCACAGATACGCAGTATTTT	.	TRBV6-2/TRBV6-3	.	TRBJ2-3
CASRQDGNYGYTF	TGTGCCAGCAGACAGGACGGGAACTATGGCTACACCTTC	.	TRBV27	.	TRBJ1-2
CASSAPQGYEANYGYTF	TGTGCCAGTTCTGCTCCCCAGGGGTATGAGGCTAACTATGGCTACACCTTC	.	TRBV9	once	TRBJ1-2
CAWSVPGFQGGSNGYGYTF	TGTGCCTGGAGTGTACCTGGCTTCCAGGGGGGTAGTAACGGCTATGGCTACACCTTC	TRBD1	TRBV30	.	TRBJ1-2
CASSPLKGRALSDGYTF	TGTGCCAGCTCACCGTTGAAGGGGAGGGCCCTTTCCGATGGCTACACCTTC	.	TRBV18	.	TRBJ1-2
CASSLTLRDRLFLF	TGCGCCAGCAGCTTGACCCTGCGGGACAGACTCTTTCTATTT	.	TRBV5-1	.	TRBJ2-3
CASSYTRDTEAFF	TGTGCCAGCAGTTACACGAGGGACACTGAAGCTTTCTTT	.	TRBV6-5	.	TRBJ1-1
CASKRESSYNEQFF	TGTGCCAGCAAGAGGGAGAGCTCCTACAATGAGCAGTTCTTC	.	TRBV6-4	.	TRBJ2-1